Listed below are T cell receptor beta chains from one sample, sequenced in a study of shared clonotypes between healthy human individuals. Libraries were prepared by immunoSEQ multiplex PCR; TCRdb keeps only in-frame clonotypes and omits some of them. Counted here are 800,000 to 950,000 clones, approximately 96% occurring once; the ten biggest clones make up around 0.25%. Sample: naive CD8+ T cells sorted from blood. These receptors came from a man aged 25 to 40 in good health. Both conserved end residues are part of each CDR3. A D gene is named only where the DNA matches it firmly. Rows may omit the clone size; those that give it use once, few, many or a size class.

- TRBJ1-4 TRBV27 - CASSLSGIEKLFF TGTGCCAGCAGTTTATCGGGGATTGAAAAACTGTTTTTT
once TRBJ1-1 TRBV4-1 - CASSPETRNTEAFF TGCGCCAGCAGCCCCGAGACAAGGAACACTGAAGCTTTCTTT
- TRBJ1-2 TRBV28 - CASTPSRVANYGYTF TGTGCCAGCACCCCCAGTAGGGTAGCTAACTATGGCTACACCTTC
few TRBJ2-1 TRBV19 TRBD2 CASSIGGLAGRRSSYNEQFF TGTGCCAGTAGTATAGGGGGACTAGCGGGAAGACGAAGCTCCTACAATGAGCAGTTCTTC
- TRBJ2-1 TRBV7-6 TRBD1 CASSSGQGRGFRSYNEQFF TGTGCCAGCAGCTCGGGACAGGGGAGAGGGTTTAGATCCTACAATGAGCAGTTCTTC
- TRBJ2-3 TRBV10-2 - CASSDIVLSTDTQYF TGCGCCAGCAGTGATATCGTCCTCAGCACAGATACGCAGTATTTT
once TRBJ1-3 TRBV4-3 - CASSPTRGDHVDIYF TGCGCCAGCAGCCCGACAAGGGGGGACCACGTCGACATATATTTT
- TRBJ2-2 TRBV4-1 TRBD2 CASSLETSGRGELFF TGCGCCAGCAGCCTGGAGACTAGCGGGAGAGGGGAGCTGTTTTTT
- TRBJ1-2 TRBV30 TRBD1 CAGYPGTDYGYTF TGTGCCGGCTACCCGGGGACAGACTATGGCTACACCTTC
once TRBJ1-1 TRBV11-2 - CASSLDSTEAFF TGTGCCAGCAGCTTAGATAGTACTGAAGCTTTCTTT
- TRBJ1-1 TRBV27 - CASSWGGGRTEAFF TGTGCCAGCAGTTGGGGTGGGGGTAGGACTGAAGCTTTCTTT
- TRBJ2-1 TRBV4-1 TRBD2 CASTSSGLAGYNEQFF TGCGCCAGCACATCCTCCGGGCTAGCGGGTTACAATGAGCAGTTCTTC
- TRBJ2-1 TRBV27 - CASGVNPEENEQFF TGTGCCAGCGGAGTCAACCCAGAGGAGAATGAGCAGTTCTTC
once TRBJ2-7 TRBV7-8 - CASSLRQLDYEQYF TGTGCCAGCAGCCTACGACAGCTAGACTACGAGCAGTACTTC
- TRBJ1-5 TRBV28 TRBD1 CASSLTRTGWEYSNQPQHF TGTGCCAGCAGCCTGACCCGGACAGGGTGGGAATATAGCAATCAGCCCCAGCATTTT
- TRBJ1-2 TRBV6-1 - CASSENRVSGVYYGYTF TGTGCCAGCAGTGAAAACAGGGTTTCCGGTGTGTACTATGGCTACACCTTC
- TRBJ2-1 TRBV10-3 - CAIRGVDTDNEQFF TGTGCCATCCGGGGCGTCGACACAGACAATGAGCAGTTCTTC
- TRBJ2-1 TRBV4-1 - CASSPGERFVVEQFF TGCGCCAGCAGCCCTGGGGAGCGTTTCGTGGTGGAGCAGTTCTTC
- TRBJ1-5 TRBV27 - CASSLIDSNQPQHF TGTGCCAGCAGTTTAATAGATAGCAATCAGCCCCAGCATTTT
- TRBJ2-7 TRBV7-9 - CASSLALGHFYEQYF TGTGCCAGCAGCTTGGCTTTGGGGCACTTCTACGAGCAGTACTTC
- TRBJ2-3 TRBV11-2 TRBD2 CASSLKRELSTDTQYF TGTGCCAGCAGCCTCAAGCGGGAGCTGAGCACAGATACGCAGTATTTT
- TRBJ1-2 TRBV6-1 - CASSEEVPGPDYGYTF TGTGCCAGCAGTGAAGAAGTCCCCGGGCCCGACTATGGCTACACCTTC
- TRBJ1-5 TRBV4-3 - CASSQVWGGEQPQHF TGCGCCAGCAGCCAAGTTTGGGGCGGGGAGCAGCCCCAGCATTTT
- TRBJ2-1 TRBV11-3 TRBD2 CASSPRTSNEQFF TGTGCCAGCAGCCCCCGGACTAGCAATGAGCAGTTCTTC
- TRBJ2-7 TRBV2 - CASRDGPYEQYF TGTGCCAGCCGGGACGGACCCTACGAGCAGTACTTC
- TRBJ2-7 TRBV5-1 - CASSPQDFHYEQYF TGCGCCAGCAGCCCCCAGGACTTTCACTACGAGCAGTACTTC
- TRBJ2-7 TRBV28 - CASKAPAKPISYEQYF TGTGCCAGCAAAGCCCCAGCAAAGCCCATTTCGTACGAGCAGTACTTC
- TRBJ1-1 TRBV19 - CASSPFLGREAFF TGTGCCAGTAGTCCCTTCCTCGGTCGGGAAGCTTTCTTT
- TRBJ2-1 TRBV9 - CASSVGQGGYNEQFF TGTGCCAGCAGCGTCGGACAGGGAGGGTACAATGAGCAGTTCTTC
- TRBJ2-7 TRBV27 TRBD1 CASSLSRTGTREQYF TGTGCCAGCAGTTTATCAAGGACAGGGACGAGAGAGCAGTACTTC
- TRBJ1-1 TRBV11-2 - CASSQGPGFTEAFF TGTGCCAGCAGCCAGGGGCCGGGGTTCACTGAAGCTTTCTTT
- TRBJ1-5 TRBV13 - CASSLGAGGYQPQHF TGTGCCAGCAGCTTAGGGGCCGGGGGTTATCAGCCCCAGCATTTT
once TRBJ2-2 TRBV6-5 - CASSYYGTANTGELFF TGTGCCAGCAGTTACTACGGGACTGCGAACACCGGGGAGCTGTTTTTT
- TRBJ2-7 TRBV29-1 - CSGGESGPYEQYF TGCAGCGGGGGGGAGAGCGGCCCCTACGAGCAGTACTTC
- TRBJ2-2 TRBV12-5 - CASGLRGGELFF TGTGCTAGTGGTCTCAGGGGCGGGGAGCTGTTTTTT
- TRBJ1-1 TRBV4-1 - CASSQDLMNTEAFF TGCGCCAGCAGCCAAGATCTCATGAACACTGAAGCTTTCTTT
- TRBJ2-2 TRBV5-5 - CASSPTSSSNTGELFF TGTGCCAGCAGCCCCACTAGCTCTTCGAACACCGGGGAGCTGTTTTTT
- TRBJ1-4 TRBV7-9 - CASSHGPINEKLFF TGTGCCAGCAGCCATGGACCGATTAATGAAAAACTGTTTTTT
- TRBJ1-2 TRBV14 - CASSTARGGYGYTF TGTGCCAGCAGCACGGCCCGAGGGGGCTATGGCTACACCTTC
- TRBJ2-6 TRBV27 - CASCLSGANVLTF TGTGCCAGCTGCCTCTCTGGGGCCAACGTCCTGACTTTC
- TRBJ2-1 TRBV7-7 TRBD2 CASSSQGAGGGNEQFF TGTGCCAGCAGCTCCCAGGGCGCGGGAGGTGGCAATGAGCAGTTCTTC
- TRBJ2-7 TRBV7-9 TRBD2 CASSPSGRPYEQYF TGTGCCAGCAGCCCTAGCGGGAGGCCCTACGAGCAGTACTTC
- TRBJ2-2 TRBV27 - CASSQGEYTGELFF TGTGCCAGCAGCCAGGGAGAATACACCGGGGAGCTGTTTTTT
- TRBJ2-7 TRBV29-1 - CSIEGRRYEQYF TGCAGCATTGAAGGCAGAAGATACGAGCAGTACTTC
- TRBJ2-1 TRBV7-9 - CASSPATGGWLDEQFF TGTGCCAGCAGCCCGGCGACAGGCGGCTGGTTAGATGAGCAGTTCTTC
- TRBJ2-7 TRBV9 - CASSEETSPFNEQYF TGTGCCAGCAGCGAGGAGACTAGTCCCTTTAACGAGCAGTACTTC
once TRBJ1-1 TRBV29-1 - CSARVVTEAFF TGCAGCGCCCGGGTTGTGACTGAAGCTTTCTTT
- TRBJ2-7 TRBV5-1 TRBD2 CASSLARGLVYEQYF TGCGCCAGCAGCTTGGCCAGGGGACTAGTCTACGAGCAGTACTTC
- TRBJ2-7 TRBV2 TRBD2 CASLGLAGQSSYEQYF TGTGCCAGCTTGGGACTAGCGGGCCAAAGCTCCTACGAGCAGTACTTC
- TRBJ2-1 TRBV6-1 - CATTDAKGKDEQFF TGTGCCACCACCGACGCGAAAGGGAAGGATGAGCAGTTCTTC
- TRBJ1-4 TRBV7-9 - CASSPGHINEKLFF TGTGCCAGCAGCCCGGGACATATCAATGAAAAACTGTTTTTT
- TRBJ2-1 TRBV11-2 - CASTRTNYNEQFF TGTGCCAGCACCCGGACTAACTACAATGAGCAGTTCTTC
- TRBJ1-2 TRBV28 - CASTPAGSRTRGYTF TGTGCCAGCACCCCAGCCGGGAGCCGGACACGAGGCTACACCTTC
- TRBJ2-7 TRBV28 TRBD2 CASSLSRRGAGGLAYEQYF TGTGCCAGCAGTTTATCCCGCAGGGGAGCGGGAGGGCTCGCCTACGAGCAGTACTTC
- TRBJ1-4 TRBV27 TRBD1 CASTTGVRDEKLFF TGTGCCAGCACCACAGGGGTACGGGATGAAAAACTGTTTTTT
- TRBJ2-5 TRBV18 - CASSQKETQYF TGTGCCAGCTCACAGAAAGAGACCCAGTACTTC
once TRBJ2-1 TRBV7-2 - CASSFGGLGNEQFF TGTGCCAGCAGCTTTGGGGGTCTTGGCAATGAGCAGTTCTTC
- TRBJ2-1 TRBV19 - CASSDQGVYNEQFF TGTGCCAGTAGTGACCAGGGTGTATACAATGAGCAGTTCTTC
once TRBJ2-7 TRBV4-1 - CASSRSPGTSYEQYF TGCGCCAGCAGCCGTTCCCCGGGAACATCCTACGAGCAGTACTTC
- TRBJ2-7 TRBV29-1 - CSVGTGENYEQYF TGCAGCGTTGGTACGGGAGAGAACTACGAGCAGTACTTC